This TCR beta chain was obtained from a study of blood T cell repertoires in COVID-19. Study as a whole: Whether acute or convalescent, the COVID-19 samples came from the United States, Italy and Spain. In each case, the material was cDNA or gDNA derived from T cells, B-cell-depleted T cells, or PBMCs.

Germline V lookup: CDR1 LNHDA, CDR2 SQIVND (reference sequence). V dropped 4 bases and J dropped 1; count of bases not matched to a gene: 8. The CDR3 runs 16 residues. Study processing details: Amplification of reference gene primers was used by the study to estimate nucleated cell counts. This table comes from immunoSEQ multiplex PCR, and its TCRdb copy is limited to in-frame clones, with some not included. V and J calls and clone size are those listed in that table; D and trimming were worked out from the DNA. The sample holds tens of thousands of clones; 75% to 90% are singletons and the top ten take 27%.

The specimen sequenced was peripheral blood. The receptor comes from a human donor in a cohort sampled during active COVID-19. The chain is built from TRBV19 and TRBJ2-3; 7 bases are a match to TRBD1. CDR3 DNA: TGTGCCAGTAGTAGAGACAGGGCGAGAGGCACAGATACGCAGTATTTT. Amino acids: CASSRDRARGTDTQYF.